The source of this T cell receptor beta chain is a study of post-analysis software for immune sequencing data (dated by TCRdb to 2015 to 2017). About the full investigation: Disease courses on record covered relapsing-remitting, secondary progressive and progressive-relapsing multiple sclerosis, though some patients had no subtype annotation. The patient repertoires were compared against 11 previously published healthy control repertoires obtained from donors aged roughly 6 to 26 years. A subset of samples was prepared in parallel using single-end sample barcoding, then pooled and co-amplified after Illumina adapter ligation.

The protocol used for the library was PCR. This sample was sequenced with an Illumina HiSeq 2500. To reduce PCR and sequencing biases, unique molecular identifiers were built into the TCR beta cDNA libraries. Roughly 500,000 cDNA molecules were obtained for every 1 to 10 million input T cells, so each molecule roughly corresponded to one T cell. Patient libraries were prepared and sequenced with the same protocol used for the earlier healthy control dataset. Samples belonging to the same batch were prepared together, multiplexed and sequenced on a shared HiSeq lane. In the source study's methods: Raw barcoded reads were processed with MIGEC, and single-read molecular identifier groups were discarded before consensus assembly and CDR3 extraction. Clonotype tables were post-analysed with VDJtools, and diversity was normalized by down-sampling all datasets to the smallest sample size. To correct batch-related cross-sample contamination, repertoire overlap clustering matched CDR3 amino acid sequences but not nucleotide sequences. TCRdb cleaned the public reads at Q25 with fastp, built clones with MiXCR and kept in-frame beta chains. Duplicate CDR3 protein sequences are folded into a single record with the most common DNA and genes. The V and J calls come from TCRdb's annotation, not from the publication. The sample profile shows 150,000 to 200,000 distinct CDR3 sequences; roughly 34% of them were found once. About 26% of the sample goes to the ten largest clones.

Study-level results and caveats: A handful of TRBV segments, including TRBV5-6, TRBV5-1 and TRBV20-1, were significantly more frequent in patients than controls. Multiple sclerosis patients had significantly lower normalized Chao1 diversity than controls, a result that suggests substantial peripheral T-cell clonal expansion. Direct clustering with F measure showed strong co-clustering of samples prepared in the same batch, prompting a batch-effect correction. The control group was slightly older than the multiple sclerosis patient group.

The V and J ends are trimmed by 0 bases and 0 bases, leaving 10 bases between them. The germline V gene supplies CDR1 SGHTA and CDR2 FQGNSA. The CDR3 runs 16 amino acids, cysteine and phenylalanine included. The retained sequence is limited to the CDR3, 48 bases, with the frame set at the first base. Comment on this clonotype: Its antigen remains undetermined. Base qualities are not provided; no much larger clone lies one nucleotide away.

This sample's time point label indicates: second blood draw from one MS patient after hematopoietic stem cell transplantation. To demonstrate the VDJtools post-analysis software, the study profiled TCR beta repertoires from the peripheral blood of about a dozen young patients with multiple sclerosis. The multiple sclerosis patients were children and adolescents ranging in age from roughly 6 to 16 years. Material: blood, obtained after autologous hematopoietic stem cell transplantation. The receptor was isolated from a girl aged 5 to 17 with multiple sclerosis. Donor details come from another sample of the same person, matched by shared clones. The V and J genes are TRBV7-2 and TRBJ2-3; the D segment could be TRBD1, given 5 matching bases. The DNA sequence follows: TGTGCCAGCAGCTTAGCGAGGCAGGGAAGCACAGATACGCAGTATTTT. This sequence encodes CASSLARQGSTDTQYF.